The 3 T cell receptor beta chains in this list originate from one sample, sequenced in a study of blood T cell repertoires in COVID-19. This table comes from immunoSEQ multiplex PCR, and its TCRdb copy is limited to in-frame clones, with some not included. The table records around 230,000 clones, under 90% of them present only once. The material sequenced was peripheral blood. The receptors come from a woman aged 40 to 55 with active or convalescent COVID-19.

The chain has TRBV13 and TRBJ2-1; 7 nucleotides match TRBD1. Looked up from germline, CDR1 is PRHDT and CDR2 is FYEKMQ (reference sequence). V shed 0 bases, J shed 2 bases, and the junction held 7 bases outside the gene matches. The CDR3 contains 17 residues. DNA for the CDR3: TGTGCCAGCAGCTTAGGGGGAACCGGACAGGCCTACAATGAGCAGTTCTTC. Amino acids: CASSLGGTGQAYNEQFF.

The CDR3 DNA sequence: TGTGCCACCAGTGATCCCGGCCAACTAGCGGGGGTCACAGATACGCAGTATTTT. This gives the protein CATSDPGQLAGVTDTQYF. J is TRBJ2-3 and V is TRBV24-1; TRBD2 aligns across 11 bases. With 3 bases clipped from V and 2 bases from J, the junction kept 9 bases outside the gene matches. Germline CDR1 and CDR2: KGHDR and SFDVKD. The CDR3 covers 18 residues.

This clone has more than one count but fewer than ten. This sequence joins TRBV6-4 and TRBJ1-5, with 8 bases that match TRBD1. Per germline, CDR1 MRHNA and CDR2 SNTAGT. V dropped 3 bases and J dropped 0; count of bases not matched to a gene: 13. The CDR3 consists of 19 residues. The CDR3 DNA is TGTGCCAGCAGTGAGGAGCACAGGGGGAGATTATATAGCAATCAGCCCCAGCATTTT. Its translation is CASSEEHRGRLYSNQPQHF.